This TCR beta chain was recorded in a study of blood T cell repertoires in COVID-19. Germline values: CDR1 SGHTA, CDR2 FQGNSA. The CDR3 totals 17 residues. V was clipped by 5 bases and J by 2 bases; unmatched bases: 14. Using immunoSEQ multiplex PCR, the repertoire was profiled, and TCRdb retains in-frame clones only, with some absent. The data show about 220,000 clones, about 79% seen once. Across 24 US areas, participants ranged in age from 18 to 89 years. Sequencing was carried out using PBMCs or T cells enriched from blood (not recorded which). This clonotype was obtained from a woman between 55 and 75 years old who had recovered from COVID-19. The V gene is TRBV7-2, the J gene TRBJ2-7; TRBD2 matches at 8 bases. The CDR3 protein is CASSDHPSGGPTYEQYF. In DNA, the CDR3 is TGTGCCAGCAGCGATCACCCAAGCGGGGGCCCAACCTACGAGCAGTACTTC.